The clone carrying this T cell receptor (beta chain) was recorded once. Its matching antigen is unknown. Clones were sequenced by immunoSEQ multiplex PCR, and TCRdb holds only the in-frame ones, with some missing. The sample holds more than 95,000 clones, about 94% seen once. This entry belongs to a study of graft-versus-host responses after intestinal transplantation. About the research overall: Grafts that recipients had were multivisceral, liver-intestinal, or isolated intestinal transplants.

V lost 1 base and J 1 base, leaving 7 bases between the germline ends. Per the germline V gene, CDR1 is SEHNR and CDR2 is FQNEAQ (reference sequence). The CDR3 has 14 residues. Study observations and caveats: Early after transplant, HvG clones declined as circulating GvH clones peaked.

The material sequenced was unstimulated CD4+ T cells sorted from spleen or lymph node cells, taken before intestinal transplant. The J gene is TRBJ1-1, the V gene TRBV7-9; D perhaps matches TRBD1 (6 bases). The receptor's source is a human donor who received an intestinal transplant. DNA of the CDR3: TGTGCCAGCAGCTTAGGACAGGAGAACACTGAAGCTTTCTTT. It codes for CASSLGQENTEAFF.